This T cell receptor beta chain appears in the sequencing data of a study of OX40 agonist ivuxolimab in advanced cancers. Broader study findings: Relative to CD4+, CD8+ T cells held more expanded clones on average.

Some clones are missing from TCRdb's copy, which holds only in-frame ones; the method was immunoSEQ multiplex PCR. Altogether about 80,000 clones are present, around 87% being singletons, with the ten largest covering 0.25% to 0.4%. The V end lost 6 bases, the J end lost 4 bases, and 19 bases lay between the germline ends. The CDR3 is made up of 16 amino acids. From germline, CDR1 is SGHTA and CDR2 FQGNSA. In the case of this clone: The antigen remains unidentified.

This clonotype was obtained from an adult with an advanced solid tumor such as melanoma, head and neck, liver or kidney cancer. The sample consisted of CD4+ or CD8+ T cells sorted from blood, taken in a trial of the OX40 agonist ivuxolimab. This chain joins TRBV7-2 and TRBJ1-3; tentative D call: TRBD1 (6 bases). DNA of the CDR3: TGTGCCAGCAGATTCCTTAACCAGGGGTCCGGAAACACCATATATTTT. Translation gives CASRFLNQGSGNTIYF.